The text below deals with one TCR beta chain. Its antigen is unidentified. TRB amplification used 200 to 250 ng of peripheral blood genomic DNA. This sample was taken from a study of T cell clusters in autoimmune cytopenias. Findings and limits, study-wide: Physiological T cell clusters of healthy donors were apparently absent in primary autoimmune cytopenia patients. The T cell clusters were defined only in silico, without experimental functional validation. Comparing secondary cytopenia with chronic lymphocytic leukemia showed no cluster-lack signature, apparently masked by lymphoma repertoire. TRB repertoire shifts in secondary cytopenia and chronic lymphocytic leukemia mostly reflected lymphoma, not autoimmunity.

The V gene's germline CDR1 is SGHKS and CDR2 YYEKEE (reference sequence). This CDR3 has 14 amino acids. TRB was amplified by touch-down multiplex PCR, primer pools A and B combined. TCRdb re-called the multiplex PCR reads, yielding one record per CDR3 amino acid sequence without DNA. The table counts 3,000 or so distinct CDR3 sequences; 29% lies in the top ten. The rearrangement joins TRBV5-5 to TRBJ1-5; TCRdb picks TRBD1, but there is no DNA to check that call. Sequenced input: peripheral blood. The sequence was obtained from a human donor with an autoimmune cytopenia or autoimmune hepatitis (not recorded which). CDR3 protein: CASSVRQGNQPQHF.